This T cell receptor beta chain was sequenced during a study of blood T cell repertoires in COVID-19. Study at large: Sample material is recorded as cDNA or gDNA derived from T cells, B-cell-depleted T cells, or PBMCs.

The CDR3 spans 16 residues. Germline V gene sequence: CDR1 SGHKS, CDR2 YYEKEE (reference sequence). Germline trimming cut 3 bases from V and 4 bases from J; bases unmatched to any gene: 11. Produced via immunoSEQ multiplex PCR; TCRdb's table is partial and in-frame only. Among 150,000 or so clones listed, over 70% were seen once. This chain joins TRBV5-5 and TRBJ1-2, with 8 positions matching TRBD1. The sequencing sample was made of PBMCs or T cells enriched from blood (not recorded which). The receptor's source is a woman in her thirties or forties with acute COVID-19. CDR3 residues: CASSSFYRGSSYGYTF. Written as DNA, the CDR3 is TGTGCCAGCAGCTCGTTCTACAGGGGGTCCTCCTATGGCTACACCTTC.